These T cell receptor beta chains were read from a single sample in a study of untreated major depressive disorder. Assay: immunoSEQ multiplex PCR; the TCRdb copy retains only in-frame clones and omits some. The data show 20,000 or so clones, about 85% seen once. The sample taken for sequencing was CD4+ T cells from PBMCs. These receptors all stem from a woman in her twenties or thirties in good health. Each CDR3 is given with its conserved first and last residue. D genes are given only for firm matches. Size is omitted from some rows. Given values are once, few, many or a class for expanded clones.

J,size,D,V,DNA,CDR3
TRBJ1-1,.,.,TRBV11-2,TGTGCCAGCAGCTTTTTTATCAAGGCAGGCACTGAAGCTTTCTTT,CASSFFIKAGTEAFF
TRBJ2-1,.,TRBD2,TRBV10-3,TGTGCCATCAGTGAGGGACTAGCGGGAAGGAACAATGAGCAGTTCTTC,CAISEGLAGRNNEQFF
TRBJ2-7,.,.,TRBV19,TGTGCCAGTAGCAATAGAAATTTACCCTACGAGCAGTACTTC,CASSNRNLPYEQYF
TRBJ1-2,.,.,TRBV28,TGTGCCAGCAGATCCCTGGGGGGGGGCTATGGCTACACCTTC,CASRSLGGGYGYTF
TRBJ1-5,few,TRBD1,TRBV27,TGTGCCAGCAGTTTCTCCTACAGGGGGCGCGGTCAGCCCCAGCATTTT,CASSFSYRGRGQPQHF
TRBJ2-7,.,TRBD1,TRBV5-5,TGTGCCAGCAGAGTGGGACAGGGGGCTCGGGAGCAGTACTTC,CASRVGQGAREQYF
TRBJ2-5,.,.,TRBV28,TGTGCCAGCAGTTTCGACAGAAGAGTCCAAGAGACCCAGTACTTC,CASSFDRRVQETQYF
TRBJ1-1,.,TRBD1,TRBV20-1,TGCAGTGCTAAGGGACAGGCGGCTTTCTTT,CSAKGQAAFF
TRBJ2-7,.,.,TRBV29-1,TGCAGCGTTGGGCCCCGGAATAGAAACGAGCAGTACTTC,CSVGPRNRNEQYF
TRBJ2-3,.,.,TRBV5-1,TGCGCCAGCAGCTTATTACAGGAGGATACGCAGTATTTT,CASSLLQEDTQYF
TRBJ2-7,.,TRBD2,TRBV7-2,TGTGCCAGCAGCCAAATACTAGCGGGAGTTGGCTACGAGCAGTACTTC,CASSQILAGVGYEQYF
TRBJ1-5,once,.,TRBV30,TGTGCCTGGAGTGTTAAAGGACCTGCCAATCAGCCCCAGCATTTT,CAWSVKGPANQPQHF
TRBJ2-7,.,TRBD1,TRBV2,TGTGCCAGCGGACCGGGACAGGGAGCCTACGAGCAGTACTTC,CASGPGQGAYEQYF
TRBJ1-6,.,.,TRBV28,TGTGCCAGCAGTACCCTTCCGAATTCACCCCTCCACTTT,CASSTLPNSPLHF
TRBJ1-3,once,TRBD1,TRBV5-1,TGCGCCAGCAGCTTGGACAGGGGATCCGGAAACACCATATATTTT,CASSLDRGSGNTIYF
TRBJ1-2,.,.,TRBV15,TGTGCCACCAGCGGGACGACACCATTCTATGGCTACACCTTC,CATSGTTPFYGYTF
TRBJ2-3,.,TRBD2,TRBV28,TGTGCCAGCAGTCGGGGACTAACCCACACAGATACGCAGTATTTT,CASSRGLTHTDTQYF
TRBJ1-2,.,.,TRBV5-8,TGTGCCAGCAGCTTGGTGAGCAGATACTATGGCTACACCTTC,CASSLVSRYYGYTF
TRBJ2-3,.,TRBD2,TRBV6-1,TGTGCCAGCAGTGCCCGTAGCGGGTTTAGCACAGATACGCAGTATTTT,CASSARSGFSTDTQYF
TRBJ1-1,.,TRBD1,TRBV5-1,TGCGCCAGCAGCCCAGGGACAGGGAACACTGAAGCTTTCTTT,CASSPGTGNTEAFF
TRBJ2-3,.,.,TRBV11-2,TGTGCCAGCAGCTTAGCCTCTTGGGATACGCAGTATTTT,CASSLASWDTQYF
TRBJ2-1,few,.,TRBV4-1,TGCGCCAGCAGCCAAGATACTCTGACTCTCTATGGGAGAGTTAGTGAGCAGTTCTTC,CASSQDTLTLYGRVSEQFF
TRBJ1-6,.,TRBD1,TRBV5-1,TGCGCCAGCAGCCCCCAGGGACAGGGGAATTCACCCCTCCACTTT,CASSPQGQGNSPLHF
TRBJ2-1,.,.,TRBV10-1,TGCGCCAGCAGTGTTGGGGAGTGTAACCGCAATGAGCAGTTCTTC,CASSVGECNRNEQFF
TRBJ1-1,.,TRBD1,TRBV10-3,TGTGCCATCAGTGATTTGTGGACAGGCAACACTGAAGCTTTCTTT,CAISDLWTGNTEAFF
TRBJ2-7,.,TRBD1,TRBV7-9,TGTGCCAGCAGCTTAGGGAAGACAGGGAGTAACGAGCAGTACTTC,CASSLGKTGSNEQYF
TRBJ2-7,.,TRBD2,TRBV25-1,TGTGCCAGCAGTGAATTTCTTCTAAGCGGGAGGGACGAGCAGTACTTC,CASSEFLLSGRDEQYF
TRBJ1-2,few,.,TRBV2,TGTGCCAGCAGTGAGCTGGGCACCTATGGCTACACCTTC,CASSELGTYGYTF
TRBJ1-1,.,.,TRBV7-2,TGTGCCAGCAGCTCCGGTAGGTGGAACACTGAAGCTTTCTTT,CASSSGRWNTEAFF
TRBJ1-1,.,.,TRBV7-8,TGTGCCAGCAGCTTAGCCAGGGGAAGGTCTGAAGCTTTCTTT,CASSLARGRSEAFF
TRBJ2-1,few,TRBD2,TRBV28,TGTGCCAGCAGTCCCGGGACTAGATCCTACAATGAGCAGTTCTTC,CASSPGTRSYNEQFF
TRBJ1-2,.,TRBD1,TRBV19,TGTGCCAGTAGCCGACAGGGGGCATCGCCTAACTATGGCTACACCTTC,CASSRQGASPNYGYTF
TRBJ1-5,.,.,TRBV27,TGTGCCAGCAGTTTAAAACCGGGAGGGGGCAATCAGCCCCAGCATTTT,CASSLKPGGGNQPQHF
TRBJ2-7,.,.,TRBV18,TGTGCCAGTCGGCGGTCCGGGACACTCACCTACGAGCAGTACTTC,CASRRSGTLTYEQYF
TRBJ2-1,.,TRBD2,TRBV5-1,TGCGCCAGCAGGCTAGCGGGAGCCGGGGATGAGCAGTTCTTC,CASRLAGAGDEQFF
TRBJ2-5,once,TRBD1,TRBV11-2,TGTGCCAGCAGCTTGGGGGGACAGGTTTCGCAGACCCAGTACTTC,CASSLGGQVSQTQYF
TRBJ1-6,.,.,TRBV23-1,TGCGCCAGCAGTAGTAGGAGGGGCTATAATTCACCCCTCCACTTT,CASSSRRGYNSPLHF
TRBJ2-1,.,.,TRBV5-1,TGCGCCAGCAGTCTTACCTATTTGGGGGCCGGACGTGTCTCACAAGACAATGAGCAGTTCTTC,CASSLTYLGAGRVSQDNEQFF
TRBJ2-5,.,TRBD1,TRBV2,TGTGCCAGCCAGACGGACAGGGCACAAGAGACCCAGTACTTC,CASQTDRAQETQYF
TRBJ2-1,.,TRBD2,TRBV7-2,TGTGCCAGCAGCCACTCCGGGACTAACTCCTACAATGAGCAGTTCTTC,CASSHSGTNSYNEQFF
TRBJ2-1,once,.,TRBV7-8,TGTGCCAGCAGCTTTCGGGTTTCTCCGGGGTCAAGCTCCTACAATGAGCAGTTCTTC,CASSFRVSPGSSSYNEQFF
TRBJ2-3,.,.,TRBV18,TGTGCCAGCTCACCAAACTACGGGGCAGATACGCAGTATTTT,CASSPNYGADTQYF
TRBJ2-5,few,TRBD1,TRBV7-3,TGTGCCAGCAGCTCCAACAGACAGGGACGGCAAGAGACCCAGTACTTC,CASSSNRQGRQETQYF
TRBJ2-2,.,.,TRBV4-2,TGTGCCAGCAGCCAAGGTCACTACACCGGGGAGCTGTTTTTT,CASSQGHYTGELFF
TRBJ2-7,.,.,TRBV20-1,TGCAGTGCCCCTTTCGCCGAGCAGTACTTC,CSAPFAEQYF
TRBJ2-1,.,TRBD1,TRBV5-4,TGTGCCAGCAGCTTGTACAAAGGGGGCTTGGATGAGCAGTTCTTC,CASSLYKGGLDEQFF
TRBJ2-3,.,TRBD1,TRBV4-1,TGCGCCAGCAGCCGAGACAGACAGGGATCAGATACGCAGTATTTT,CASSRDRQGSDTQYF
TRBJ2-3,.,.,TRBV5-6,TGTGCCAGCACCGAACATCGGGGTAGCACAGATACGCAGTATTTT,CASTEHRGSTDTQYF
TRBJ1-1,.,.,TRBV2,TGTGCCAGCAGTGAGGGGTGGACTGAAGCTTTCTTT,CASSEGWTEAFF
TRBJ1-2,.,.,TRBV5-1,TGCGCCAGCAGCACCGGGACCGTCACCGGCTATGGCTACACCTTC,CASSTGTVTGYGYTF
TRBJ2-3,.,TRBD1,TRBV4-1,TGCGCCAGCAGCTACGAGGCGAGGGGGCCAGATACGCAGTATTTT,CASSYEARGPDTQYF
TRBJ1-1,.,TRBD1,TRBV4-3,TGCGCCAGCAGCCATACCGGACAGGGAAGGACTGAAGCTTTCTTT,CASSHTGQGRTEAFF
TRBJ1-6,once,.,TRBV19,TGTGCCAGTCGCGGGAGCTCCTATAATTCACCCCTCCACTTT,CASRGSSYNSPLHF
TRBJ2-1,few,TRBD2,TRBV2,TGTGCCAGCAAGTTGAGGACTAGCTCGCATGAGCAGTTCTTC,CASKLRTSSHEQFF
TRBJ1-2,.,.,TRBV30,TGTGCCTGGAGTCGTACAGGGCCTACTTACTATGGCTACACCTTC,CAWSRTGPTYYGYTF